The clone carrying this T cell receptor (beta chain) was detected only once. The data were produced by immunoSEQ multiplex PCR, yet TCRdb's version contains in-frame clones alone and is incomplete. The sample has about 42,000 clones; around 90% are singletons. The sample originates from a study of resident and recirculating memory T cells in vitiligo. Trimming cost V 6 bases and J 2 bases, with 13 bases left between them. CDR1 is ENHRY and CDR2 is SYGVKD in the germline V gene. CDR3 length: 14 residues. The TCR was taken from a male donor with vitiligo. Sequenced input: blood. V gene TRBV10-3 combines with J gene TRBJ1-2, with D possibly being TRBD1 (5 bases). CDR3 sequence (DNA): TGTGCCATCAGGGGGATGGGGGGGAACTATGGCTACACCTTC. Its protein product is CAIRGMGGNYGYTF.